This TCR beta chain came from a study of CD8+CD57+ T cells in acquired aplastic anemia. Genomic DNA templated the TCR beta VDJ and CDR3 profiling. In TCRdb, the reads were re-called with MiXCR into one record per CDR3 protein. The repertoire holds hundreds of thousands of distinct CDR3 sequences, with roughly 64% as singletons. The CDR3 runs to 13 residues. CDR1 and CDR2 from the germline V gene are DFQATT and SNEGSKA (reference sequence). This clonotype has at least ten counts. At one end the junction does not follow the germline gene, possibly because of a read error. The chain uses TRBV20-1 and TRBJ2-7; D is perhaps TRBD2 (5 bases). What was sequenced was sorted CD4+, CD8+, or CD8+CD57+ T cells (not recorded which) from PBMCs. The TCR sequence derives from a human donor in good health, serving as a control. Here the CDR3 reads CSARDSGLDEQYF. The CDR3 DNA reads TGCAGTGCGAGAGACTCGGGGTTAGACGAGCAGTACTTC.